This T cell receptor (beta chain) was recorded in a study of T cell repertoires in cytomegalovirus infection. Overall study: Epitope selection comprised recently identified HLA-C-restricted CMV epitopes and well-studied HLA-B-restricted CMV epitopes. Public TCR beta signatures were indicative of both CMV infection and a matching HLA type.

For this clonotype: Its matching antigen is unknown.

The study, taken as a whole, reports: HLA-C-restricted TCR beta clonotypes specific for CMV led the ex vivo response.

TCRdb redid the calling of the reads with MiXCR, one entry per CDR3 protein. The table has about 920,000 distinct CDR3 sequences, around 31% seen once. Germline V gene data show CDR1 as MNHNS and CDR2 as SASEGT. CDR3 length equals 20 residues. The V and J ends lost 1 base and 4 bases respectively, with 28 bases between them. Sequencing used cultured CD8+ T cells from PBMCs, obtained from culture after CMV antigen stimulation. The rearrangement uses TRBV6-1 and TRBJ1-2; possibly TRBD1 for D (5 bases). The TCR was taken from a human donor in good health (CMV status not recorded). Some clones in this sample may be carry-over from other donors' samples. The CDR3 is CASSEGTWEVISYGGYGYTF. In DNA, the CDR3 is TGTGCCAGCAGTGAAGGGACGTGGGAAGTGATCTCTTACGGGGGCTATGGCTACACCTTC.